Each of the 20 T cell receptor beta chains below was sequenced from the same sample in a study of CXCR3-negative and CXCR3-positive naive CD8 T cells. Study-wide results and caveats: Naive cells with CXCR3 showed TRB CDR3s that were more hydrophobic than those in CXCR3-negative naive cells.

Their cognate antigens are unknown. UMI-labeled 5' RACE yielded the TRB cDNA libraries. TCRdb reprocessed the 5' RACE reads and stores each CDR3 protein as one record, lacking DNA. The sample has 85,000 to 90,000 distinct CDR3 sequences. Sequences were obtained from naive CXCR3+ CD8+ T cells from blood. Noted subset: CD45RO-CCR7+CD27+CD95- naive CD8+ T cells expressing CXCR3 (TNR3+). Receptors originate from a human donor in good health. Some clones in this sample may be carry-over from other donors' samples.

CDR3 protein: CASSLFFGQGFNYGYTF. This chain links TRBV28 with TRBJ1-2; TCRdb names TRBD1, which stays unverified in the absence of DNA. CDR1 MDHEN and CDR2 SYDVKM come from the germline V gene. This CDR3 comprises 17 residues.

This chain links TRBV23-1 with TRBJ1-1. TRBV23-1 carries the ORF label, with uncertain function. The CDR3 loop spans 17 amino acids. The CDR3 reads CASSLPREGNGGTEAFF.

The rearrangement uses TRBV28 and TRBJ2-2; TCRdb outputs TRBD2, but without DNA this stays unchecked. CDR1 and CDR2 (germline): MDHEN, SYDVKM. There are 17 residues in the CDR3. The CDR3 region is CASFSLTGGGNTGELFF.

The gene calls are TRBV2 and TRBJ2-7; TCRdb calls TRBD2, which cannot be checked without DNA. Germline V lookup: CDR1 SNHLY, CDR2 FYNNEI. This CDR3 comprises 16 residues. CDR3 amino acids: CASSVTGTSEAYEQYF.

V and J are TRBV6-1 and TRBJ2-7; TCRdb gives TRBD2 as the D gene, but with no DNA this cannot be confirmed. Looked up from germline, CDR1 is MNHNS and CDR2 is SASEGT. The CDR3 extends over 12 amino acids. The CDR3 loop is CASKEGTYEQYF.

J is TRBJ2-5 and V is TRBV12-3 or TRBV12-4; as DNA is missing, the TRBD1 call by TCRdb cannot be tested. This CDR3 region has 14 residues. The CDR3 reads CASSSGTGQETQYF.

The chain is built from TRBV2 and TRBJ2-2; with no DNA, the TCRdb D assignment of TRBD1 cannot be verified. CDR1 is SNHLY and CDR2 is FYNNEI in the germline V gene. The CDR3 covers 14 residues. The CDR3 here is CASKQGRGTGELFF.

V and J are TRBV28 and TRBJ2-3; the TCRdb D gene call, TRBD2, has no DNA to confirm it. Germline values: CDR1 MDHEN, CDR2 SYDVKM. CDR3 length: 14 amino acids. The CDR3 is CTSSGDRALDTQYF.

This CDR3 is CASRSGANVLTF. This chain joins TRBV27 and TRBJ2-6. The CDR3 spans 12 residues. The germline V gene has CDR1 MNHEY and CDR2 SMNVEV (reference sequence).

This sequence joins TRBV13 and TRBJ2-7; the D call from TCRdb, TRBD2, cannot be confirmed without DNA. CDR1 PRHDT and CDR2 FYEKMQ come from the germline V gene (reference sequence). CDR3 length: 14 residues. CDR3 protein: CASSFLDSDYEQYF.

The genes are TRBV4-2 and TRBJ2-1; TCRdb's D call of TRBD1 is untestable without DNA. CDR1 and CDR2 from the germline V gene are LGHNA and YNFKEQ. The CDR3 has 14 residues. CDR3 sequence: CASSQKGSRTDWVF.

The V call is TRBV12-3 or TRBV12-4, the J call TRBJ2-3; checking the TCRdb D call of TRBD1 is not possible without DNA. The CDR3 runs 17 residues. The CDR3 loop is CASSSYQQGGSTDTQYF.

The rearrangement joins TRBV4-1 to TRBJ2-7; TCRdb names TRBD2, which stays unverified in the absence of DNA. This CDR3 spans 15 amino acids. CDR1 is MGHRA and CDR2 is YSYEKL in the germline V gene. Here the CDR3 reads CASSHRGSGSYEQYF.

This chain joins TRBV20-1 and TRBJ1-1. The CDR3 loop spans 13 amino acids. Germline V CDR1 and CDR2: DFQATT, SNEGSKA (reference sequence). The CDR3 is CSARDVGITEAFF.

This sequence joins TRBV28 and TRBJ2-7; the TCRdb call, TRBD2, lacks DNA for checking. CDR1 and CDR2 (germline): MDHEN, SYDVKM. CDR3 length: 15 amino acids. This CDR3 is CASRPGGDLLGEQYF.

The chain employs TRBV4-1 and TRBJ2-7; the TRBD1 assignment by TCRdb is unverifiable without DNA. The germline V gene has CDR1 MGHRA and CDR2 YSYEKL. The length of the CDR3 is 14 residues. The chain's CDR3 is CASSQAPVTYERYF.

The chain recombines TRBV12-3 or TRBV12-4 with TRBJ1-2; lacking DNA, the TRBD1 call made by TCRdb goes unchecked. This CDR3 comprises 14 residues. The CDR3 reads CASSLGHTNYGYTF.

This rearrangement joins TRBV20-1 to TRBJ2-1. There are 12 residues in the CDR3. Germline V gene sequence: CDR1 DFQATT, CDR2 SNEGSKA (reference sequence). The CDR3 spells CSASWGLNEQFF.

The V call is TRBV10-3, the J call TRBJ1-2; TCRdb's D call, TRBD1, is unchecked because there is no DNA. Germline lookup yields CDR1 ENHRY and CDR2 SYGVKD. The CDR3 is 15 residues long. The CDR3: CAISGGETGAYGYTF.

CDR3 protein: CASSVDSYEQYF. The rearrangement links TRBV12-3 or TRBV12-4 to TRBJ2-7; TCRdb calls TRBD1, which cannot be checked without DNA. This CDR3 contains 12 residues.